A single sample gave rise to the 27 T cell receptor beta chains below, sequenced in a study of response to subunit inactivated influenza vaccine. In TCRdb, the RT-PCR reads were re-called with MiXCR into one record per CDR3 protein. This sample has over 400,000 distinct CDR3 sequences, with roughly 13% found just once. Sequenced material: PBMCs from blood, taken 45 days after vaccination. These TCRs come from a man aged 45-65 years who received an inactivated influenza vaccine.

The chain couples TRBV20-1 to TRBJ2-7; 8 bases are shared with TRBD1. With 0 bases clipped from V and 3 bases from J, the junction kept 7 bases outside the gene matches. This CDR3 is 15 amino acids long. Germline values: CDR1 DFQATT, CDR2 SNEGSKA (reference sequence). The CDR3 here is CSAREVRDRYYEQYF. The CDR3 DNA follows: TGCAGTGCTAGAGAGGTGCGGGACAGGTACTACGAGCAGTACTTC.

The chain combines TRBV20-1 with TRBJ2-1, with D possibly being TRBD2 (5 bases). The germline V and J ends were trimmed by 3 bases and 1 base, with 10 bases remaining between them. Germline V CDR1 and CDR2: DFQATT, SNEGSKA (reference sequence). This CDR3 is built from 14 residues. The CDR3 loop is CSASDPGSYNEQFF. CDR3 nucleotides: TGCAGTGCTAGCGATCCGGGATCCTACAATGAGCAGTTCTTC.

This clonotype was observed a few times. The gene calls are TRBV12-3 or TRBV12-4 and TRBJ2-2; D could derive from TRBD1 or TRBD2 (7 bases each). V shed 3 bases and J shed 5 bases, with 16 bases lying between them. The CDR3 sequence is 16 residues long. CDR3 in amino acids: CASSLPGGAKTGELFF. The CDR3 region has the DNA TGTGCCAGCAGTTTGCCAGGGGGGGCAAAGACCGGGGAGCTGTTTTTT.

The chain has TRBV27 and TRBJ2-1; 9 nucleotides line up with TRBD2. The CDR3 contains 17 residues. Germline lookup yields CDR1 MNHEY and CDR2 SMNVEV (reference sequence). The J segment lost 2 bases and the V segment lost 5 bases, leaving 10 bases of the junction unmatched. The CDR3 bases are TGTGCCAGCAGTGCATCCCTAGCGGGGAGGGCCTACAATGAGCAGTTCTTC. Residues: CASSASLAGRAYNEQFF.

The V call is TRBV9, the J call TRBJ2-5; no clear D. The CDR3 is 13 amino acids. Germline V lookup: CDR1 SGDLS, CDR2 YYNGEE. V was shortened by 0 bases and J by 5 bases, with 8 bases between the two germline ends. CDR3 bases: TGTGCCAGCAGCGTAGGGGGTTGGGAGACCCAGTACTTC. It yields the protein CASSVGGWETQYF.

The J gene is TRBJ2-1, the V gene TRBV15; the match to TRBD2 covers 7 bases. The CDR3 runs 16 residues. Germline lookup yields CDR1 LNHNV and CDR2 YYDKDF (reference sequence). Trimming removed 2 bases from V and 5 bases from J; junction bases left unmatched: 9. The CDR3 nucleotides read TGTGCCACCAGCAGATTCGCGGGAGTGTCACACAATGAGCAGTTCTTC. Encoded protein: CATSRFAGVSHNEQFF.

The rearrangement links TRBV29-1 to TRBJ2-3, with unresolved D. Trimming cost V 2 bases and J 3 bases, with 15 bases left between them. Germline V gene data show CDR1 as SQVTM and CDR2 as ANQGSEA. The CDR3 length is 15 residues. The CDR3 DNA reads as TGCAGCGTTGAAAAAGGCACTTCTGGGACAGATACGCAGTATTTT. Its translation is CSVEKGTSGTDTQYF.

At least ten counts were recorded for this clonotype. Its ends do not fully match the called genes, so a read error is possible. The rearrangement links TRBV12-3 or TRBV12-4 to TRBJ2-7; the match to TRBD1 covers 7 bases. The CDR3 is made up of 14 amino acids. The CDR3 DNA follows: TGTGCCAGCAGTAGCCGGGACAGCTCCCACGAGCAGTACTTC. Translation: CASSSRDSSHEQYF.

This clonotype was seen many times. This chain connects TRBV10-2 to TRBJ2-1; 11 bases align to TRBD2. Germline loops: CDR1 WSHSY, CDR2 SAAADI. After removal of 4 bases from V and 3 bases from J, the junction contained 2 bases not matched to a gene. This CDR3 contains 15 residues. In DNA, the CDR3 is TGCGCCAGCAGTGGGGGGACTAGCGGCTACAATGAGCAGTTCTTC. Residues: CASSGGTSGYNEQFF.

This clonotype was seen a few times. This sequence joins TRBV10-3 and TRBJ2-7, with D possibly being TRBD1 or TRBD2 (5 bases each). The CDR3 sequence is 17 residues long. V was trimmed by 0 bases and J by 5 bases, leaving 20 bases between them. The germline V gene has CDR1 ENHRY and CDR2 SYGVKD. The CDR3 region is CAISESPFRDAKHEQYF. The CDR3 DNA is TGTGCCATCAGTGAGTCGCCATTCCGGGACGCTAAGCACGAGCAGTACTTC.

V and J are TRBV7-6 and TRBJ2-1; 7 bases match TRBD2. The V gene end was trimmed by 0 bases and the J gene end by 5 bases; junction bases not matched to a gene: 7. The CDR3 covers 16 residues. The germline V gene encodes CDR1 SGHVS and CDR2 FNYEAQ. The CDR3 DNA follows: TGTGCCAGCAGCTTAGCTGGGCTAGCGGCCCACAATGAGCAGTTCTTC. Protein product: CASSLAGLAAHNEQFF.

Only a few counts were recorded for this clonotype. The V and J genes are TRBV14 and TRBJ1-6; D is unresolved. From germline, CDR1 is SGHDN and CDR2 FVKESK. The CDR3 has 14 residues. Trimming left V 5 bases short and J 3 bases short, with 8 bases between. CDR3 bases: TGTGCCAGCAGCAATAATATCTATAATTCACCCCTCCACTTT. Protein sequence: CASSNNIYNSPLHF.

The CDR3 protein is CASSELGQGLATDTQYF. In DNA form, the CDR3 reads TGTGCCAGCAGTGAACTAGGACAAGGCCTAGCCACAGATACGCAGTATTTT. The genes are TRBV25-1 and TRBJ2-3, with D perhaps TRBD1 or TRBD2 (5 bases each). From germline, CDR1 is MGHDK and CDR2 SYGVNS. The CDR3 is made up of 17 amino acids. Trimming removed 2 bases at V and 2 bases at J, with 17 bases between.

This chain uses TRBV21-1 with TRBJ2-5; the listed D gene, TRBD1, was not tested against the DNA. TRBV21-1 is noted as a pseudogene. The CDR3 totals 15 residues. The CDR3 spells CASSKEAQGRETQYF. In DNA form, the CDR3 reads TGTGCCAGCAGCAAAGAGGCTCAGGGCAGGGAGACCCAGTACTTC.

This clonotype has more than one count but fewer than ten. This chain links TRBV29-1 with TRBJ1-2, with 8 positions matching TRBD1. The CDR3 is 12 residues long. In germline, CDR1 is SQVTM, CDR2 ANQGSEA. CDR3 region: CVGGTGIYGYTF. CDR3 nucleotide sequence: TGCGTTGGGGGGACAGGAATTTATGGCTACACCTTC. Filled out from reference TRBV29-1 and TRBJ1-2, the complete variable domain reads SAVISQKPSRDICQRGTSLTIQCQVDSQVTMMFWYRQQPGQSLTLIATANQGSEATYESGFVIDKFPISRPNLTFSTLTVSNMSPEDSSIYLCVGGTGIYGYTFGSGTRLTVV.

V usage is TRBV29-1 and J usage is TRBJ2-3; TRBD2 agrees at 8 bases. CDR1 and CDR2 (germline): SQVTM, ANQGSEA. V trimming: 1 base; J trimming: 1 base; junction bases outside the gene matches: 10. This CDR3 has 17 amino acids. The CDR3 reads CSVEGEARSGGTDTQYF. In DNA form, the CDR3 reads TGCAGCGTTGAAGGGGAGGCCCGTAGCGGGGGCACAGATACGCAGTATTTT.

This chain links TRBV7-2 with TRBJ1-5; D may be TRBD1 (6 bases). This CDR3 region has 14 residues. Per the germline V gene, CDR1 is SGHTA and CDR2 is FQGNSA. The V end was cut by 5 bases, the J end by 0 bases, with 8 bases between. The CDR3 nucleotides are TGTGCCAGCAGCAAGACAGGTAGCAATCAGCCCCAGCATTTT. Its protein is CASSKTGSNQPQHF.

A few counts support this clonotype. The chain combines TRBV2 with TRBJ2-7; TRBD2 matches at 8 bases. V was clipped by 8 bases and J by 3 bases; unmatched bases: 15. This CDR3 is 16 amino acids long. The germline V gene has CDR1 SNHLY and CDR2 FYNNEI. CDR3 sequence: CASRGGPDRYLYEQYF. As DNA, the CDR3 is TGTGCCAGCCGGGGGGGGCCGGACAGATATCTCTACGAGCAGTACTTC.

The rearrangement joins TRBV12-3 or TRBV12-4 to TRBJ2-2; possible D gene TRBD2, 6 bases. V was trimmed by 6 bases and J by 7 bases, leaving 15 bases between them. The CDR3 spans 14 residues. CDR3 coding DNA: TGTGCCAGCAGCCCCTCGCGGCGGGGCGGGGAGCTGTTTTTT. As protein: CASSPSRRGGELFF.

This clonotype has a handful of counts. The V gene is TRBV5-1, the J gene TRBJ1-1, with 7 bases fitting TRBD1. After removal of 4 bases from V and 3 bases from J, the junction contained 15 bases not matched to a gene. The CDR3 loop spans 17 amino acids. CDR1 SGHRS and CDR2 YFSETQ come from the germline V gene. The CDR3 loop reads CASSGTGTAVGYTEAFF. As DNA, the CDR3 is TGCGCCAGCAGCGGCACCGGGACAGCAGTGGGCTACACTGAAGCTTTCTTT.

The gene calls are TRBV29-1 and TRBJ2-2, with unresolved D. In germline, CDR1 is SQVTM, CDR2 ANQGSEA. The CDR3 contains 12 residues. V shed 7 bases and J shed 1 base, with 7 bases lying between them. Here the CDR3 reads CSANKNTGELFF. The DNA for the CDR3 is TGCAGCGCTAATAAGAACACCGGGGAGCTGTTTTTT.

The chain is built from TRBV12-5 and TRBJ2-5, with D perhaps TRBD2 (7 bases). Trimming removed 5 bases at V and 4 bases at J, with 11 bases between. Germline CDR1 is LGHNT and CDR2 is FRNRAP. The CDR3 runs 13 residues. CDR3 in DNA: TGTGCTAGTGGTCTGGGAGGGGGAGAGACCCAGTACTTC. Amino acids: CASGLGGGETQYF.

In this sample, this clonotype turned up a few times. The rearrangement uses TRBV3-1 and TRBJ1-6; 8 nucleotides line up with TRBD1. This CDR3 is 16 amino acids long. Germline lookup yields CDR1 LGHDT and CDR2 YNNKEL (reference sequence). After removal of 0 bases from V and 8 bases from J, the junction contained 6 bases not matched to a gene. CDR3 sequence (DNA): TGTGCCAGCAGCCAAGATATCCGACAGGGGCATTCACCCCTCCACTTT. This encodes CASSQDIRQGHSPLHF.

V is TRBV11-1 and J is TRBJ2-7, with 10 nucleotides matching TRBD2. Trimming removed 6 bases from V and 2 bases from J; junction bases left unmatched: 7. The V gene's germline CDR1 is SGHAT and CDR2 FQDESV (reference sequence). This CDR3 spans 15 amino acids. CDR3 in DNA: TGTGCCAGCAGGCCTAGACTAGCGGGCGCCTACGAGCAGTACTTC. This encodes CASRPRLAGAYEQYF.

In DNA form, the CDR3 reads TGTGCCAGCTCACCTCACCGACCGGGACAGGGCTACAATGAGCAGTTCTTC. It encodes CASSPHRPGQGYNEQFF. The V gene is TRBV18, the J gene TRBJ2-1, with 9 nucleotides matching TRBD1. The CDR3 runs 17 residues. Germline CDR1 KGHSH, CDR2 LQKENI. J lost 3 bases, V lost 3 bases, and 9 bases had no gene match.

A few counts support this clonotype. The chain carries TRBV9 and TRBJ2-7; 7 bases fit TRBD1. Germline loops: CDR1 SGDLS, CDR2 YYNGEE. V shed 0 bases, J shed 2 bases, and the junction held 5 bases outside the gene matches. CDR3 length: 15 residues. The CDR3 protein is CASSVDGTVPYEQYF. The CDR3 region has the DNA TGTGCCAGCAGCGTAGACGGGACAGTTCCCTACGAGCAGTACTTC.

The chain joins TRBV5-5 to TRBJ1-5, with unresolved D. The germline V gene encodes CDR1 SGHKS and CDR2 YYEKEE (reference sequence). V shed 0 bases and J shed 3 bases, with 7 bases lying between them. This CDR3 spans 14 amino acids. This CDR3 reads CASSLESDNQPQHF. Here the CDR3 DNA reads TGTGCCAGCAGCTTGGAGTCAGACAATCAGCCCCAGCATTTT.